The present T cell receptor beta chain was sequenced within a study of blood T cell repertoires in COVID-19. The authors' processing: For nucleated cells, counts were estimated from reference gene primer amplification. Profiled with immunoSEQ multiplex PCR; TCRdb holds only in-frame clones, not every one. V and J calls and clone size are those listed in that table; D and trimming were worked out from the DNA. The sample lists 260,000 or so clones, under 90% seen once, with roughly 15% in the top ten. Participant age was roughly 18 to 100 years, and participants resided in about two dozen US areas. Germline V CDR1 and CDR2: SGHRS, YFSETQ. The CDR3 spans 19 residues. Between the trimmed V and J ends, which lost 0 bases and 2 bases, there was a span of 20 bases.

Material: PBMCs or T cells enriched from blood (not recorded which). The chain links TRBV5-1 to TRBJ2-2; no definite D call. The sequence came from a man aged 18 to 29 who had recovered from COVID-19. In DNA, the CDR3 is TGCGCCAGCAGCTTGGCCTTTTCGCGGTCCCAGATTAACACCGGGGAGCTGTTTTTT. Amino acid sequence: CASSLAFSRSQINTGELFF.